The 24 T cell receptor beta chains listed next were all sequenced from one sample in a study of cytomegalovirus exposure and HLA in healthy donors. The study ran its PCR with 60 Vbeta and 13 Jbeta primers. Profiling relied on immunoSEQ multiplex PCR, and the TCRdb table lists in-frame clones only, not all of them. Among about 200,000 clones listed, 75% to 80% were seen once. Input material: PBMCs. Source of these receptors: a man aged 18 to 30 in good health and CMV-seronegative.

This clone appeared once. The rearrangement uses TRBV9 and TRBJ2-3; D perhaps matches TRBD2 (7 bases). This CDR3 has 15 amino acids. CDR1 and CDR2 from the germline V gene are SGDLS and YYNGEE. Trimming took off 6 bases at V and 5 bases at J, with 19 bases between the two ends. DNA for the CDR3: TGTGCCAGCACCCTCTCCTCCGGGGGGCTAGATACGCAGTATTTT. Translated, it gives CASTLSSGGLDTQYF.

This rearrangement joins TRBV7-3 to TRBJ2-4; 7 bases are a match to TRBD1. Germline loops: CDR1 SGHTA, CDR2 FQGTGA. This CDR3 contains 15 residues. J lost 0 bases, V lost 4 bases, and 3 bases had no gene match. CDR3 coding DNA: TGTGCCAGCAGCTCCGGGACAGAAGCCAAAAACATTCAGTACTTC. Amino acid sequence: CASSSGTEAKNIQYF.

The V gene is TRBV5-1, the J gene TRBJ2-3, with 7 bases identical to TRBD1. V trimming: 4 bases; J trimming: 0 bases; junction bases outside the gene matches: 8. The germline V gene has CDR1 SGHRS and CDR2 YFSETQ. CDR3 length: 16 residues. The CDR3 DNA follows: TGCGCCAGCAGCGCTGGGGACAGACCTAGCACAGATACGCAGTATTTT. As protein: CASSAGDRPSTDTQYF.

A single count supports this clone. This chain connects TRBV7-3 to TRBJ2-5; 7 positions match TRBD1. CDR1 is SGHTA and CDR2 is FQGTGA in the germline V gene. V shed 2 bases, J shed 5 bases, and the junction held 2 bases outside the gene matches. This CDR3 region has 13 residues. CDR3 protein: CASSLDRDETQYF. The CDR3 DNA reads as TGTGCCAGCAGCTTAGACAGGGACGAGACCCAGTACTTC. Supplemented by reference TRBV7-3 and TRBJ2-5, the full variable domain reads GAGVSQTPSNKVTEKGKYVELRCDPISGHTALYWYRQSLGQGPEFLIYFQGTGAADDSGLPNDRFFAVRPEGSVSTLKIQRTERGDSAVYLCASSLDRDETQYFGPGTRLLVL.

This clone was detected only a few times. The CDR3: CASSQSGGASTGELFF. Here the CDR3 DNA reads TGCGCCAGCAGCCAATCAGGGGGCGCGAGCACCGGGGAGCTGTTTTTT. The rearrangement uses TRBV4-3 and TRBJ2-2, with TRBD1 matching over 8 bases. The CDR3 has 16 residues. The ends lost 2 bases at V and 4 bases at J; junction bases unmatched: 6. Germline-derived CDR1 and CDR2 are LGHNA and YSLEER.

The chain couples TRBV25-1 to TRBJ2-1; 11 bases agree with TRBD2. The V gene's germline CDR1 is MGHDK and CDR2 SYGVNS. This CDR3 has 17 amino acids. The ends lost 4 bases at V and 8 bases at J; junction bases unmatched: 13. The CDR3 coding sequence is TGTGCCAGCAGTGGCGCACTAGCGGGGGACCCTATGGATGAGCAGTTCTTC. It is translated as CASSGALAGDPMDEQFF.

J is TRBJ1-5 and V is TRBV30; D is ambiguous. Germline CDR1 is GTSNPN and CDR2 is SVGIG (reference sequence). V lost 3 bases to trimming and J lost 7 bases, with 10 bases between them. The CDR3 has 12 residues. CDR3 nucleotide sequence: TGTGCCTGGAGCGACGGGAGGCAGCCCCAGCATTTT. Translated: CAWSDGRQPQHF. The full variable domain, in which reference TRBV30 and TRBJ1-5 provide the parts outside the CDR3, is SQTIHQWPATLVQPVGSPLSLECTVEGTSNPNLYWYRQAAGRGLQLLFYSVGIGQISSEVPQNLSASRPQDRQFILSSKKLLLSDSGFYLCAWSDGRQPQHFGDGTRLSIL.

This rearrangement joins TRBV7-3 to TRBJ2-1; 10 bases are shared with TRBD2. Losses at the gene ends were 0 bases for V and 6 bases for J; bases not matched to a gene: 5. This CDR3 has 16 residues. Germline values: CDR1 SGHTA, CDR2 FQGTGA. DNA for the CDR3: TGTGCCAGCAGCTTAACGGTAGCGGGAGGCAGCAATGAGCAGTTCTTC. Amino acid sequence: CASSLTVAGGSNEQFF.

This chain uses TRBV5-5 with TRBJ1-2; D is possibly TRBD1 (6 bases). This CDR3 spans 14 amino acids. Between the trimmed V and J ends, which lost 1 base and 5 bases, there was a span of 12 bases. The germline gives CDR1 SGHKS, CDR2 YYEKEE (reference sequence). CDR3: CASSLMDSSYGYTF. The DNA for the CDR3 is TGTGCCAGCAGCTTGATGGACAGTTCTTATGGCTACACCTTC.

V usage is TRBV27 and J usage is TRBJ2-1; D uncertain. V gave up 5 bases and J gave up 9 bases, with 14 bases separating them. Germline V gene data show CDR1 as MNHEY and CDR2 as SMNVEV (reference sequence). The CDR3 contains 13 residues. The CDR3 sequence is CASSPRLIGEQFF. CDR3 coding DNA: TGTGCCAGCAGTCCCCGCCTAATCGGTGAGCAGTTCTTC.

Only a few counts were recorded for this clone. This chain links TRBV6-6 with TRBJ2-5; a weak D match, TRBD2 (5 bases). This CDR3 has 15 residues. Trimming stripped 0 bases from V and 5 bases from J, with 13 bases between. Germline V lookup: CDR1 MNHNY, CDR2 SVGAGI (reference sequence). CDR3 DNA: TGTGCCAGCAGTTACTCGGAGGATCGATGGGAGACCCAGTACTTC. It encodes CASSYSEDRWETQYF.

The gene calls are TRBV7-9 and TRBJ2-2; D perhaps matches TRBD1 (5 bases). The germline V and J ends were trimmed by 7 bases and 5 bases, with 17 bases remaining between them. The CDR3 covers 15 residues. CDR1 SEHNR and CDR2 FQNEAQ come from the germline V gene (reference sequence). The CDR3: CASNEIGQGTGELFF. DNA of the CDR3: TGTGCCAGCAATGAGATTGGGCAGGGTACCGGGGAGCTGTTTTTT.

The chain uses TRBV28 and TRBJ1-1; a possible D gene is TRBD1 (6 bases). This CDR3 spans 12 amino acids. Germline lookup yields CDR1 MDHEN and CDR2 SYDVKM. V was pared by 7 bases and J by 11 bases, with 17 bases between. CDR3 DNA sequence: TGTGCCAGCACCCTGGAGACAGGTAGCGCTTTCTTT. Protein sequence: CASTLETGSAFF.

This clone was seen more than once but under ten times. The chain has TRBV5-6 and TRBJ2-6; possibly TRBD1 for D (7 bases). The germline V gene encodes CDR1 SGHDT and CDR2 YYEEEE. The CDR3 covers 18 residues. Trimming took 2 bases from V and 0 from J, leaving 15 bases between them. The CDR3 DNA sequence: TGTGCCAGCAGCTTAATCCAGGGGGGAGTCTCTGGGGCCAACGTCCTGACTTTC. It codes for CASSLIQGGVSGANVLTF. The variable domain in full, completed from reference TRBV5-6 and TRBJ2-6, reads DAGVTQSPTHLIKTRGQQVTLRCSPKSGHDTVSWYQQALGQGPQFIFQYYEEEERQRGNFPDRFSGHQFPNYSSELNVNALLLGDSALYLCASSLIQGGVSGANVLTFGAGSRLTVL.

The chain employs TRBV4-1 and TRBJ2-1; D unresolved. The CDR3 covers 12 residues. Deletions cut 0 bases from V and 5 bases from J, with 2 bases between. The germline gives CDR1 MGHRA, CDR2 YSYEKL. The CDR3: CASSQDNNEQFF. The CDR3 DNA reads TGCGCCAGCAGCCAAGATAACAATGAGCAGTTCTTC.

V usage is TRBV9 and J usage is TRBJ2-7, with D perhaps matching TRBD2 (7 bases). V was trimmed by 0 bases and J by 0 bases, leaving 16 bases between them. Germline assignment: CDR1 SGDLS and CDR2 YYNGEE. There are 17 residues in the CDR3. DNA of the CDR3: TGTGCCAGCAGCGTAGGGGGGCGAGGCGGGGGCTCCTACGAGCAGTACTTC. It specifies CASSVGGRGGGSYEQYF.

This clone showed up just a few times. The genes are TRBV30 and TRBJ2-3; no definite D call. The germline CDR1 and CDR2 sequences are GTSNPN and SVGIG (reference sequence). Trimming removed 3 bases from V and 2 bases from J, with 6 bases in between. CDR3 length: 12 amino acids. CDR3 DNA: TGTGCCTGGAGCCCCTTCACAGATACGCAGTATTTT. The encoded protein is CAWSPFTDTQYF.

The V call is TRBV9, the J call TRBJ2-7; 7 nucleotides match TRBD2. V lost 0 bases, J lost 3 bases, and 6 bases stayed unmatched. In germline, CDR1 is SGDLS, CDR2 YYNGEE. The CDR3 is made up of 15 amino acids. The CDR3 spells CASSVGGGLHYEQYF. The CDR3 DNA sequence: TGTGCCAGCAGCGTAGGGGGGGGACTGCACTACGAGCAGTACTTC.

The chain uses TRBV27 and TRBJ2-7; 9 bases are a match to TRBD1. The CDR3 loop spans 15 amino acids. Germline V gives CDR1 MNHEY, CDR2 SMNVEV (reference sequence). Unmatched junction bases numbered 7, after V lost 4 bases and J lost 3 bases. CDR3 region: CASSSGQGEFYEQYF. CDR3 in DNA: TGTGCCAGCAGTTCGGGACAGGGAGAATTCTACGAGCAGTACTTC.

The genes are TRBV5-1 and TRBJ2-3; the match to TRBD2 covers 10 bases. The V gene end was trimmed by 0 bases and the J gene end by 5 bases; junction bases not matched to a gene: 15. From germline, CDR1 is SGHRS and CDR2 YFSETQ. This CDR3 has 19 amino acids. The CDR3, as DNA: TGCGCCAGCAGCTTGGCCCGGTTCATGCTAGCGGGGGCTATAGATACGCAGTATTTT. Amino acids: CASSLARFMLAGAIDTQYF.

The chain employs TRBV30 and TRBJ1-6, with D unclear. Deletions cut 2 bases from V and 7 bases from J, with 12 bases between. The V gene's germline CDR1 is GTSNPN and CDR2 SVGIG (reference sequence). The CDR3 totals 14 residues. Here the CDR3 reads CAWSSAGGNSPLHF. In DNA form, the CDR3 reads TGTGCCTGGAGTTCGGCGGGAGGGAATTCACCCCTCCACTTT.

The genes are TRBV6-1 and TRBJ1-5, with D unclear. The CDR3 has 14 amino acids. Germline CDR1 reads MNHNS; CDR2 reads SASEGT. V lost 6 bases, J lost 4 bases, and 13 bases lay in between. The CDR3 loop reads CASRAETGNQPQHF. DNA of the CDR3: TGTGCCAGCAGGGCAGAGACGGGTAATCAGCCCCAGCATTTT.

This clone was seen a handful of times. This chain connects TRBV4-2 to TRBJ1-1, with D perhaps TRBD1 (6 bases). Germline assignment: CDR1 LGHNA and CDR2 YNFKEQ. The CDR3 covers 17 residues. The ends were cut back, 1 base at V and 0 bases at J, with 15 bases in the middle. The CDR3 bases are TGTGCCAGCAGCCAAGTCTTCCAGGGGATCATGAACACTGAAGCTTTCTTT. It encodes CASSQVFQGIMNTEAFF.

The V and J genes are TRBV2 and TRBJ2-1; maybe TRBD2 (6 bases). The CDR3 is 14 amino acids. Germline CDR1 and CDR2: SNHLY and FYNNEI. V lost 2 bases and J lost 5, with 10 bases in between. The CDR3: CASSERTIHNEQFF. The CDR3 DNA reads TGTGCCAGCAGTGAAAGGACTATACACAATGAGCAGTTCTTC.